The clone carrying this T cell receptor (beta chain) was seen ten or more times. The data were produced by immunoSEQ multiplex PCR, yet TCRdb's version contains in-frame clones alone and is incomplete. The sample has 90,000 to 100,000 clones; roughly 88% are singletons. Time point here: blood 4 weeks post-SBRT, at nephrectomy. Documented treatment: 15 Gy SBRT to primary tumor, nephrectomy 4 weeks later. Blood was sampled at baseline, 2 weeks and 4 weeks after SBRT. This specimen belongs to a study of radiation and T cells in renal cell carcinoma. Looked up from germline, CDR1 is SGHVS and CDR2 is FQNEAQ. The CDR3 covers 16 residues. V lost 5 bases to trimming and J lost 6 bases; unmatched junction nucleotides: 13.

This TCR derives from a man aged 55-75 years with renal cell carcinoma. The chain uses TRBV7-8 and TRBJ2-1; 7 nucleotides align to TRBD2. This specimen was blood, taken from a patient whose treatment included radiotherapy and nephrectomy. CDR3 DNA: TGTGCCAGCAGCCGGATAAGGGAGGGCCGCGGCAATGAGCAGTTCTTC. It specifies CASSRIREGRGNEQFF.